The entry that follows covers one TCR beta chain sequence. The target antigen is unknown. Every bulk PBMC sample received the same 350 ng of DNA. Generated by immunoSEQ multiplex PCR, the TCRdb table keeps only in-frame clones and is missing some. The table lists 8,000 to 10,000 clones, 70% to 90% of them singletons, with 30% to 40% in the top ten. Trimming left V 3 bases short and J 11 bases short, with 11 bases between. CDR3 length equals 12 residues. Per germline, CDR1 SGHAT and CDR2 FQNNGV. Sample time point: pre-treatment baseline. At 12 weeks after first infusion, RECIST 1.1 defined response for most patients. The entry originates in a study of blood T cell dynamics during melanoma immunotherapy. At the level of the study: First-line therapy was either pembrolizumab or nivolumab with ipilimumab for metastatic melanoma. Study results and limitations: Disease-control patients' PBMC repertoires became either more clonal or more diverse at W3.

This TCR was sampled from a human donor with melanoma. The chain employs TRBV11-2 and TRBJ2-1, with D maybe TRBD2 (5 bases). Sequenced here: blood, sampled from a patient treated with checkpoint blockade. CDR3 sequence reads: CASSFGMPQQFF. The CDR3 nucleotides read TGTGCCAGCAGCTTCGGGATGCCGCAGCAGTTCTTC.